This T cell receptor beta chain is drawn from a study of blood T cell repertoires in COVID-19. Recovered status applied to Cohort 3 donors who had two consecutive negative PCRs. It also applied to those with clearance or with symptom resolution. Profiling relied on immunoSEQ multiplex PCR, and the TCRdb table lists in-frame clones only, not all of them. The sample has more than 400,000 clones, around 90% seen once; the top ten hold about 0.75%. V was clipped by 2 bases and J by 3 bases, with 12 bases between them. The germline gives CDR1 SGHRS, CDR2 YFSETQ. This CDR3 is built from 14 residues. The chain employs TRBV5-1 and TRBJ2-7; maybe TRBD2 (7 bases). This TCR derives from a woman between 18 and 29 years old who had recovered from COVID-19. Sequencing was done on a sample of PBMCs or T cells enriched from blood (not recorded which). CDR3 region: CASSFRGAGYEQYF. The CDR3, as DNA: TGCGCCAGCAGCTTCCGGGGGGCGGGCTACGAGCAGTACTTC.